The rows below give T cell receptor beta chains drawn from one sample of a study of blood T cells in healthy people across ages. TCRdb itself ran the 5' RACE reads through MiXCR, one entry per CDR3 protein. The repertoire includes 920,000 or so distinct CDR3 sequences, more than 35% of them detected once, and approximately 17% sits in the top ten. The sequenced material came from blood. Receptors originate from a woman aged 55 to 70 in good health. Each CDR3 is given with its conserved first and last residue. A D gene is named only where the DNA matches it firmly. Size values are once, few and many counts, or a class for expanded clones, and some rows have none.

J,V,D,size,CDR3,DNA
TRBJ2-7,TRBV5-1,TRBD2,few,CASSLAGLADYEQYF,TGTGCCAGCAGCTTGGCCGGACTAGCGGACTACGAGCAGTACTTC
TRBJ2-5,TRBV12-3/TRBV12-4,TRBD1,few,CASSGGQGARHETQYF,TGTGCCAGCAGCGGTGGACAGGGGGCGCGCCACGAGACCCAGTACTTC
TRBJ1-6,TRBV3-1,NA,NA,CASSQAEGPPHF,TGTGCCAGCAGCCAAGCAGAGGGACCCCCCCACTTT
TRBJ1-1,TRBV3-1,NA,NA,CASSQEQANAEAFF,TGTGCCAGCAGCCAAGAACAGGCGAACGCTGAAGCTTTCTTT
TRBJ2-7,TRBV29-1,NA,NA,CSVTWADEQYF,TGCAGCGTGACCTGGGCGGATGAGCAGTACTTC
TRBJ2-3,TRBV7-9,NA,NA,CASSSEPDTQYF,TGTGCCAGCAGCTCCGAGCCAGATACGCAGTATTTT
TRBJ2-7,TRBV7-2,NA,few,CASRRVRDGAYEQYF,TGTGCCAGCAGAAGAGTGCGGGATGGAGCCTACGAGCAGTACTTC
TRBJ2-5,TRBV29-1,NA,few,CSVGLNPGETQYF,TGCAGCGTTGGACTAAATCCGGGAGAGACCCAGTACTTC
TRBJ2-7,TRBV9,NA,few,CASSVGGKEQYF,TGTGCCAGCAGCGTAGGAGGGAAGGAGCAGTACTTC
TRBJ1-5,TRBV7-9,NA,once,CASSLNLGLNQPQHF,TGTGCCAGCAGCCTCAATCTAGGACTCAATCAGCCCCAGCATTTT
TRBJ1-6,TRBV6-6,TRBD1,few,CASADRGNSPLHF,TGTGCCAGCGCCGACAGGGGTAATTCACCCCTCCACTTT
TRBJ1-2,TRBV4-1,TRBD1,NA,CASSHDRVNYGYTF,TGCGCCAGCAGCCATGACAGGGTTAACTATGGCTACACCTTC
TRBJ1-1,TRBV4-2,NA,few,CASSSWTVNTEAFF,TGTGCCAGCAGCTCCTGGACGGTGAACACTGAAGCTTTCTTT
TRBJ2-5,TRBV29-1,NA,NA,CSVEVSTETQYF,TGCAGCGTTGAAGTTTCCACGGAGACCCAGTACTTC
TRBJ2-3,TRBV25-1,NA,NA,CASSAISTDTQYF,TGTGCCAGCAGTGCGATCAGCACAGATACGCAGTATTTT
TRBJ1-5,TRBV25-1,NA,NA,CASSKGGGRGDQPQHF,TGTGCCAGCAGCAAAGGCGGGGGGAGAGGGGATCAGCCCCAGCATTTT
TRBJ2-5,TRBV20-1,TRBD2,NA,CSAYQGIGTSGYNEQYF,TGCAGTGCCTACCAGGGCATCGGGACTAGCGGTTACAATGAGCAGTACTTC
TRBJ2-5,TRBV4-2,TRBD2,NA,CASSQLGLAGVRPETQYF,TGTGCCAGCAGCCAACTCGGACTAGCGGGAGTGAGGCCAGAGACCCAGTACTTC
TRBJ2-5,TRBV6-1,NA,NA,CASSEGGWDREQYF,TGTGCCAGCAGTGAAGGGGGCTGGGACCGGGAGCAGTACTTC
TRBJ2-7,TRBV30,NA,once,CAWGGPDEQYF,TGTGCCTGGGGAGGTCCCGACGAGCAGTACTTC
TRBJ2-1,TRBV9,TRBD2,NA,CASSRGAPSGNEQFF,TGTGCCAGCAGCCGTGGGGCCCCTAGCGGCAATGAGCAGTTCTTC
TRBJ2-3,TRBV6-5,TRBD2,few,CASSYSAGAGVDTQYF,TGTGCCAGCAGTTACTCGGCGGGAGCGGGGGTAGATACGCAGTATTTT
TRBJ1-2,TRBV20-1,NA,NA,CQGLAQLLDGYTF,TGCCAGGGCTTGGCCCAACTATTGGATGGCTACACCTTC
TRBJ2-1,TRBV6-5,TRBD2,NA,CASSPGTSGRGGQFF,TGTGCCAGCAGTCCCGGGACTAGCGGGAGAGGTGGGCAGTTCTTC
TRBJ1-2,TRBV6-5,NA,NA,CASSTTRVTVGGYTF,TGTGCCAGCAGTACCACCCGTGTGACAGTCGGTGGCTACACCTTC
TRBJ2-5,TRBV9,TRBD2,NA,CASSVGEGWDGQYF,TGTGCCAGCAGCGTAGGGGAGGGCTGGGACGGGCAGTACTTC
TRBJ1-2,TRBV4-1,TRBD1,NA,CASSQSPDRDYGYTF,TGCGCCAGCAGCCAAAGCCCGGACAGGGACTATGGCTACACCTTC
TRBJ2-1,TRBV5-5,TRBD1,few,CASSSTGGAGNEQFF,TGTGCCAGCAGCTCTACAGGGGGCGCGGGAAATGAGCAGTTCTTC
TRBJ2-7,TRBV10-3,NA,many,CAISERRPTGEQYF,TGTGCCATCAGTGAGCGCCGGCCGACAGGCGAGCAGTACTTC
TRBJ2-1,TRBV20-1,TRBD2,NA,CSARLAVTRYNEQFF,TGCAGTGCTAGACTAGCGGTAACGAGGTACAATGAGCAGTTCTTC
TRBJ2-1,TRBV20-1,TRBD2,NA,CSATSGRANEQFF,TGCAGTGCTACTAGCGGGAGGGCCAATGAGCAGTTCTTC
TRBJ2-5,TRBV21-1,NA,NA,CASSNRRRAQETQYF,TGTGCCAGCAGCAACCGACGGCGGGCCCAAGAGACCCAGTACTTC
TRBJ2-1,TRBV29-1,TRBD1,NA,CSVIRDRAYYNEQFF,TGCAGCGTTATCCGGGACAGGGCGTACTACAATGAGCAGTTCTTC
TRBJ2-7,TRBV29-1,NA,NA,CSAASRLAGTREQYF,TGCAGCGCTGCCTCCCGGCTAGCTGGTACTAGAGAGCAGTACTTC
TRBJ2-7,TRBV10-2,NA,NA,CASRLDRNYEQYF,TGCGCCAGCAGACTCGACAGGAACTACGAGCAGTACTTC
TRBJ1-6,TRBV9,TRBD1,NA,CASSPGGQGNSPLHF,TGTGCCAGCAGCCCCGGAGGACAGGGGAATTCACCCCTCCACTTT
TRBJ2-3,TRBV19,NA,NA,CASRAGPLQADTQYF,TGTGCCAGTAGAGCCGGACCACTCCAGGCAGATACGCAGTATTTT
TRBJ2-5,TRBV20-1,NA,NA,CSVTQETQYF,TGCAGTGTGACTCAAGAGACCCAGTACTTC
TRBJ2-4,TRBV20-1,NA,once,CSARKGEENIQYF,TGCAGTGCTAGAAAAGGGGAAGAAAACATTCAGTACTTC
TRBJ2-5,TRBV30,NA,few,CAGGPRETQYF,TGTGCCGGGGGGCCGCGAGAGACCCAGTACTTC